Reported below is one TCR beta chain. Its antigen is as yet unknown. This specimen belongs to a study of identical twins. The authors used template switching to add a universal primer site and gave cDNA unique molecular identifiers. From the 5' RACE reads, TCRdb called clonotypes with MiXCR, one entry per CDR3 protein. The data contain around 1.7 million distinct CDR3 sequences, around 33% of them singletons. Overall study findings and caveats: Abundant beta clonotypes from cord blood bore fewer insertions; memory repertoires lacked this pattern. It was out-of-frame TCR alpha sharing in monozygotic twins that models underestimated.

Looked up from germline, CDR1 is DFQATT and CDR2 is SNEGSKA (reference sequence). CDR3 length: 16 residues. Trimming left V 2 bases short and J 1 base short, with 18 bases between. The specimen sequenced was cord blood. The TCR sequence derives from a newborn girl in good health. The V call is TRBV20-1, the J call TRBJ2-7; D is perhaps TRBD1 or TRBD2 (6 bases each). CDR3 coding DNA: TGCAGTGCTAGAAGGCTCGGTGAGGGGGGATCCTACGAGCAGTACTTC. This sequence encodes CSARRLGEGGSYEQYF.